A single sample gave rise to the 10 T cell receptor beta chains below, sequenced in a study of blood T cell repertoires in COVID-19. The protocol was immunoSEQ multiplex PCR, while the TCRdb copy is restricted to in-frame clones and leaves out a portion. The table shows around 100,000 clones, with 82% occurring only once. The sequenced sample consisted of peripheral blood. The receptors were gathered from a man aged 65 to 85 with acute or convalescent COVID-19.

The chain couples TRBV6-4 to TRBJ2-3, with 11 bases fitting TRBD1. Per the germline V gene, CDR1 is MRHNA and CDR2 is SNTAGT. The CDR3 consists of 17 residues. The junction had 6 bases not matched to a gene; V was cut back by 0 bases and J by 4 bases. CDR3 nucleotides: TGTGCCAGCAGTGACTCTCGGACAGGGGGCGGCGCAGATACGCAGTATTTT. This encodes CASSDSRTGGGADTQYF.

The chain joins TRBV28 to TRBJ1-5; D may be TRBD1 (6 bases). Germline-derived CDR1 and CDR2 are MDHEN and SYDVKM. The CDR3 consists of 14 residues. The V and J ends lost 2 bases and 7 bases respectively, with 12 bases between them. CDR3 nucleotide sequence: TGTGCCAGCAGTTTACAGGGGAAGGGGCAGCCCCAGCATTTT. Its translation is CASSLQGKGQPQHF.

The count of this clone is one. J is TRBJ1-4 and V is TRBV5-1; perhaps TRBD1 as D (6 bases). The CDR3 runs to 15 residues. Germline V lookup: CDR1 SGHRS, CDR2 YFSETQ. The V and J ends lost 2 bases and 8 bases respectively, with 16 bases between them. This chain's CDR3 is CASSLDRTAGEKLFF. CDR3 coding DNA: TGCGCCAGCAGCTTAGACAGGACGGCGGGCGAAAAACTGTTTTTT. Combining the CDR3 with reference TRBV5-1 and TRBJ1-4 gives the whole variable domain KAGVTQTPRYLIKTRGQQVTLSCSPISGHRSVSWYQQTPGQGLQFLFEYFSETQRNKGNFPGRFSGRQFSNSRSEMNVSTLELGDSALYLCASSLDRTAGEKLFFGSGTQLSVL.

The chain carries TRBV28 and TRBJ1-2, with D tentatively TRBD1 (6 bases). This CDR3 is built from 14 residues. Germline V gives CDR1 MDHEN, CDR2 SYDVKM. The germline V and J ends were trimmed by 2 bases and 7 bases, with 14 bases remaining between them. CDR3 DNA: TGTGCCAGCAGTTTACCCGCAGGGGATTTTGGCTACACCTTC. Its translation is CASSLPAGDFGYTF.

The gene calls are TRBV9 and TRBJ2-3; D is possibly TRBD1 (5 bases). The CDR3 runs to 16 residues. The germline gives CDR1 SGDLS, CDR2 YYNGEE. V dropped 0 bases and J dropped 2 bases, with 13 bases sitting between them. The CDR3, as DNA: TGTGCCAGCAGCGTAGTTGTTGGGGCCACCACAGATACGCAGTATTTT. Protein product: CASSVVVGATTDTQYF.

This clone has a single count. This chain connects TRBV23-1 to TRBJ2-2, with 8 bases identical to TRBD2. TRBV23-1 is given ORF status, its function remaining uncertain. With V trimmed by 3 bases and J by 3 bases, 12 bases remained unmatched. The CDR3 has 18 amino acids. The CDR3 coding sequence is TGCGCCAGCAGTCAGCACGTCGCGGGGGGCAGGGACACCGGGGAGCTGTTTTTT. Translation: CASSQHVAGGRDTGELFF.

This chain joins TRBV6-5 and TRBJ1-1, with a tentative D call TRBD1 (6 bases). V shed 8 bases and J shed 11 bases, with 15 bases lying between them. The CDR3 runs to 11 residues. Germline CDR1 MNHEY, CDR2 SVGAGI. The CDR3 DNA is TGTGCCAGCGTGTCGGCAGGGGTGGCTTTCTTT. Its translation: CASVSAGVAFF.

This sequence joins TRBV5-1 and TRBJ2-2; weak D call: TRBD1 (5 bases). Germline values: CDR1 SGHRS, CDR2 YFSETQ. V was pared by 0 bases and J by 3 bases, with 12 bases between. CDR3 length equals 16 residues. Here the CDR3 DNA reads TGCGCCAGCAGCTTGGGTCCAGACAGACACACCGGGGAGCTGTTTTTT. It is translated as CASSLGPDRHTGELFF. Supplemented by reference TRBV5-1 and TRBJ2-2, the full variable domain reads KAGVTQTPRYLIKTRGQQVTLSCSPISGHRSVSWYQQTPGQGLQFLFEYFSETQRNKGNFPGRFSGRQFSNSRSEMNVSTLELGDSALYLCASSLGPDRHTGELFFGEGSRLTVL.

This clone has just one count. CDR3 nucleotide sequence: TGCGCCAGCACTCCGGGGACTAGCGGGCGAGACACCGGGGAGCTGTTTTTT. Protein product: CASTPGTSGRDTGELFF. The chain joins TRBV5-1 to TRBJ2-2, with 12 bases lining up with TRBD2. V lost 6 bases to trimming and J lost 3 bases; unmatched junction nucleotides: 9. The germline gives CDR1 SGHRS, CDR2 YFSETQ. The CDR3 has 17 residues.

The rearrangement joins TRBV19 to TRBJ1-1; 8 positions agree with TRBD1. The CDR3 covers 13 residues. V dropped 6 bases and J dropped 11; count of bases not matched to a gene: 11. The germline V gene encodes CDR1 LNHDA and CDR2 SQIVND (reference sequence). DNA for the CDR3: TGTGCCAGTAGAAGCCGGGACAGGAACCTGGCTTTCTTT. Amino acids: CASRSRDRNLAFF.